This TCR beta chain was obtained from a study of T cells in localized non-small cell lung cancer. Study-wide results and limits: Highest T cell clonality was seen in uninvolved adjacent lung, surpassing that measured in tumor. Adjacent lung exhibited a median of approximately 50 among the 100 most abundant tumor clones.

The method was immunoSEQ multiplex PCR; TCRdb's version includes in-frame clones alone and lacks a portion of them. Of some 66,000 clones in the sample, about four fifths were seen once. Germline assignment: CDR1 SGHTA and CDR2 FQGTGA. V shed 0 bases and J shed 3 bases, with 12 bases lying between them. CDR3 size: 15 residues. Of note for this clone: What it binds is not known.

The sample was peripheral blood, taken before any cancer treatment. The sequence came from a female donor at least 60 years old with stage I lung adenocarcinoma. The chain employs TRBV7-3 and TRBJ2-7; D gene uncertain. CDR3 loop: CASSLTGGGDYEQYF. In nucleotides, the CDR3 is TGTGCCAGCAGCTTAACTGGCGGCGGTGACTACGAGCAGTACTTC.